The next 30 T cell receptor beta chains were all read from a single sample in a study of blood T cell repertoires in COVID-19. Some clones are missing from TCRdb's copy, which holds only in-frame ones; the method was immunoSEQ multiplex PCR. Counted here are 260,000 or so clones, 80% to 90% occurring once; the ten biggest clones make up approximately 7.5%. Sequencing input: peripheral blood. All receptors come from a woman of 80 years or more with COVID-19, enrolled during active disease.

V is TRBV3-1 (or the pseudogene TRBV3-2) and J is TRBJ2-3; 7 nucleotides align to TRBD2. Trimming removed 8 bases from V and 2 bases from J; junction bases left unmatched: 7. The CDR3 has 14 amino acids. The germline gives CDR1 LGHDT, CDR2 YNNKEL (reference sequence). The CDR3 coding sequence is TGTGCCAGCTCGAGCGGGATATACACAGATACGCAGTATTTT. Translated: CASSSGIYTDTQYF.

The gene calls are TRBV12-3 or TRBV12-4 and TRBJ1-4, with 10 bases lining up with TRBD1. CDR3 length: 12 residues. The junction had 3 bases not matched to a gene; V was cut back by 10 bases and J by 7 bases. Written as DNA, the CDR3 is TGTGCCACCGGGACAGGGGTTGAAAAACTGTTTTTT. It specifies CATGTGVEKLFF.

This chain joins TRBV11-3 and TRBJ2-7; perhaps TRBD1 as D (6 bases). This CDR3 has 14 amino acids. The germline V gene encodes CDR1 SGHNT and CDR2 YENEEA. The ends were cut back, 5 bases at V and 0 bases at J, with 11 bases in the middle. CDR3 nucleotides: TGTGCCAGCAGCGTAAGAGGGGGCTCCTACGAGCAGTACTTC. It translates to CASSVRGGSYEQYF.

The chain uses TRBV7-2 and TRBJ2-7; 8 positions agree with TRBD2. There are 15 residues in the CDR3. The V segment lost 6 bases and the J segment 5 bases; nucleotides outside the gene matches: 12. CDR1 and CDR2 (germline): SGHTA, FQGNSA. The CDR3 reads CASSQKRERNHEQYF. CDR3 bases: TGTGCCAGCAGTCAGAAGCGGGAGAGAAACCACGAGCAGTACTTC.

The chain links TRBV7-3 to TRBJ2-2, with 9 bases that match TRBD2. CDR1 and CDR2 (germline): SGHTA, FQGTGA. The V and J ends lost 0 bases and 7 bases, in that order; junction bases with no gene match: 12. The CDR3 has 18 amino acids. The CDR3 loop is CASSLTGSGGLHDGELFF. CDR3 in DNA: TGTGCCAGCAGCTTAACCGGGAGCGGGGGGCTCCATGACGGGGAGCTGTTTTTT.

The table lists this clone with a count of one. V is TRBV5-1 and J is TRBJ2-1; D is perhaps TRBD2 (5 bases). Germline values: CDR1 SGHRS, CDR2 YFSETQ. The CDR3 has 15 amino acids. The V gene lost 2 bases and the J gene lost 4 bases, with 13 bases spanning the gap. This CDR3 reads CASSLEGISYNEQFF. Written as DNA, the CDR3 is TGCGCCAGCAGCTTAGAGGGCATATCTTACAATGAGCAGTTCTTC. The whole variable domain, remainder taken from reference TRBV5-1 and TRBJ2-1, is KAGVTQTPRYLIKTRGQQVTLSCSPISGHRSVSWYQQTPGQGLQFLFEYFSETQRNKGNFPGRFSGRQFSNSRSEMNVSTLELGDSALYLCASSLEGISYNEQFFGPGTRLTVL.

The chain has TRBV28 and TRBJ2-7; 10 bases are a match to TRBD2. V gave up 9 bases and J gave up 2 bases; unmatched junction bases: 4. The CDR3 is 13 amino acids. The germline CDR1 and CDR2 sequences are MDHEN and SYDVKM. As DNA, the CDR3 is TGTGCCAGTAAACTAGCGGGAACCTACGAGCAGTACTTC. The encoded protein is CASKLAGTYEQYF.

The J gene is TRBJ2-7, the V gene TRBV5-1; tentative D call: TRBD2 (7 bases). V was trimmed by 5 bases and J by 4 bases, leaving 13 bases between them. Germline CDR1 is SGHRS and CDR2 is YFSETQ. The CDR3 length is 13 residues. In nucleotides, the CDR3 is TGCGCCAGCAGAGGAGAGGGGGGGTACGAGCAGTACTTC. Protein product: CASRGEGGYEQYF.

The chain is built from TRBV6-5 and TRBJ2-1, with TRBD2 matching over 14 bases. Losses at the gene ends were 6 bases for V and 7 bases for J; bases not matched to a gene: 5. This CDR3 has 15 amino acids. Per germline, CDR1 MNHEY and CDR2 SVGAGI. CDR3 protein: CASRSGLAGANEQFF. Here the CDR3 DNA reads TGTGCCAGCAGGTCGGGACTAGCGGGGGCGAATGAGCAGTTCTTC.

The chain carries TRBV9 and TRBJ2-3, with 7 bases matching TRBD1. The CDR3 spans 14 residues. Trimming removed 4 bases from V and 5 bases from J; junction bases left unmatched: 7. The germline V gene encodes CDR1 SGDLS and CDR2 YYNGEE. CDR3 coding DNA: TGTGCCAGCAGCAAAGTACAGGGGTTAGATACGCAGTATTTT. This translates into CASSKVQGLDTQYF.

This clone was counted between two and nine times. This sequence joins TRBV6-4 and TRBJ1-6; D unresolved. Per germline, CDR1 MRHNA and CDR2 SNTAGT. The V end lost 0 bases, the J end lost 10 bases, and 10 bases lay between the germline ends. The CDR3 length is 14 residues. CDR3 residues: CASSDSTAGSPLHF. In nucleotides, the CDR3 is TGTGCCAGCAGTGACTCAACCGCGGGGTCACCCCTCCACTTT.

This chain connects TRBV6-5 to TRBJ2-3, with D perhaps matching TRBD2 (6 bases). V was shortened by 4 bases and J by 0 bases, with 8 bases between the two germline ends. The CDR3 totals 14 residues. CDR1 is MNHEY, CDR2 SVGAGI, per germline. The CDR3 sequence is CASSSGTSTDTQYF. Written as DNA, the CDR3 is TGTGCCAGCAGTTCCGGGACTAGCACAGATACGCAGTATTTT.

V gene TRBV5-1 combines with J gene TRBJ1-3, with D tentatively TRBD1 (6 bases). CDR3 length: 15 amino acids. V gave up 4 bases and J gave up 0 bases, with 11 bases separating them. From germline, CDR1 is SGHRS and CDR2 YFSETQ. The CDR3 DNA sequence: TGCGCCAGCAGCCGCGCGACAGGCTCTGGAAACACCATATATTTT. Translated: CASSRATGSGNTIYF.

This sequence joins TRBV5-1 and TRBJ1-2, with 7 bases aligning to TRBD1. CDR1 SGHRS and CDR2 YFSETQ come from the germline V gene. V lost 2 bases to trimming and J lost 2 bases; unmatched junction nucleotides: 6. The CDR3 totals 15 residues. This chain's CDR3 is CASSFGTADNYGYTF. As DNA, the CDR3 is TGCGCCAGCAGCTTCGGGACAGCTGACAACTATGGCTACACCTTC.

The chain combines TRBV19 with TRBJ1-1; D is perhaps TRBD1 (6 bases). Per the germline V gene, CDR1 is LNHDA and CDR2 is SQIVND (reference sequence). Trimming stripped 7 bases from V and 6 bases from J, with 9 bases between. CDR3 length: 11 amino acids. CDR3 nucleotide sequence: TGTGCCAGTAATTGGGGGCCTGAAGCTTTCTTT. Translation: CASNWGPEAFF.

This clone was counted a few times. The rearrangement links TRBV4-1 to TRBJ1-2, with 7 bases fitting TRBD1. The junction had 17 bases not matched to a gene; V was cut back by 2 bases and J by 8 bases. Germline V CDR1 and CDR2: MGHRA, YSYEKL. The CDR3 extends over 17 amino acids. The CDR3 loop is CASSQPAGTVRYWGYTF. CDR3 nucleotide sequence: TGCGCCAGCAGCCAACCAGCCGGGACAGTGAGATATTGGGGCTACACCTTC.

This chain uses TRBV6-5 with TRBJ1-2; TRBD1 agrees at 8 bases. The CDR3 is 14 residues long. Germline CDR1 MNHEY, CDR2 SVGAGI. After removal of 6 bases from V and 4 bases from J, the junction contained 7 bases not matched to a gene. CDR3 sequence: CASRRQGMGYGYTF. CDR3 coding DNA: TGTGCCAGCAGGAGACAGGGGATGGGCTATGGCTACACCTTC.

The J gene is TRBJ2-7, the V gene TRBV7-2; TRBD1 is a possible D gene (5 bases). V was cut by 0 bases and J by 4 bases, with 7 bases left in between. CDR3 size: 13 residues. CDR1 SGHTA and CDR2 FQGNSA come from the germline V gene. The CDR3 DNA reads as TGTGCCAGCAGCTTAGCCGACAGATACGAGCAGTACTTC. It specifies CASSLADRYEQYF.

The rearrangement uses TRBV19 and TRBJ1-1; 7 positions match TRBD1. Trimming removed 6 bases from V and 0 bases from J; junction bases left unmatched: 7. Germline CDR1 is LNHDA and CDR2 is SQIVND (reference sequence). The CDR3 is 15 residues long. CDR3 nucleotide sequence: TGTGCCAGTAGCCCACAGGGGCGCTTGAACACTGAAGCTTTCTTT. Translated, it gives CASSPQGRLNTEAFF.

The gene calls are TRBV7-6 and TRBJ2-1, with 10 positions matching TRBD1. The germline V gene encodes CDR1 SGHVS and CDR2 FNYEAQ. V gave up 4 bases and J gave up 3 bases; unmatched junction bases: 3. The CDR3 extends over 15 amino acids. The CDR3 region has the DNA TGTGCCAGCAGCTCTGGGACAGGGGTCTACAATGAGCAGTTCTTC. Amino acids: CASSSGTGVYNEQFF.

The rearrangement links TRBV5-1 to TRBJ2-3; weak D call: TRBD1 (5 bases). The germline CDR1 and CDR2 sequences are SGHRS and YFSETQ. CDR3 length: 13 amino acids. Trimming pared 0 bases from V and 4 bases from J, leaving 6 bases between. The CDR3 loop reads CASSLGGPDTQYF. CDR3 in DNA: TGCGCCAGCAGCTTGGGGGGCCCAGATACGCAGTATTTT.

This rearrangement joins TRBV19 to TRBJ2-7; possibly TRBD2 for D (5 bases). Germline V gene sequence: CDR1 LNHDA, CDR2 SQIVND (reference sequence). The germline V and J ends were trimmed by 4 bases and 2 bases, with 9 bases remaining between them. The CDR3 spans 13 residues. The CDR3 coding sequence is TGTGCCAGTAGTAATGGACTTGCCTACGAGCAGTACTTC. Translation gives CASSNGLAYEQYF.

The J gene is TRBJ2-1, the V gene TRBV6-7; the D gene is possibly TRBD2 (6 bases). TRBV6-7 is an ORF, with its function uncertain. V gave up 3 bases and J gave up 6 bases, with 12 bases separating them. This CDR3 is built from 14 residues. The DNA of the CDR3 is TGTGCCAGCAGTTATTCCGGGAGTCGCAATGAGCAGTTCTTC. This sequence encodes CASSYSGSRNEQFF.

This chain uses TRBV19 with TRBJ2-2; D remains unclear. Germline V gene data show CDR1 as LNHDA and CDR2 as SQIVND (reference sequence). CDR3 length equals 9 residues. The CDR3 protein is CSGTGELFF. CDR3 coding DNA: TGTTCAGGCACCGGGGAGCTGTTTTTT.

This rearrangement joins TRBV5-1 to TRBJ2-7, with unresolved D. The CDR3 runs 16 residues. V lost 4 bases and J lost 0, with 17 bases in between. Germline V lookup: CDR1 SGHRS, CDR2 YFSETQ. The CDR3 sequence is CASSPIRSLSSYEQYF. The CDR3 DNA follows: TGCGCCAGCAGCCCTATCCGATCCCTGAGCTCCTACGAGCAGTACTTC.

The DNA for the CDR3 is TGCGCCAGCGTAGCGGGGGGCGTGAAGGAGCAGTACTTC. Its protein product is CASVAGGVKEQYF. The chain links TRBV4-3 to TRBJ2-7, with TRBD2 identical over 10 bases. The CDR3 covers 13 residues. The V and J ends lost 8 bases and 7 bases, in that order; junction bases with no gene match: 8. In germline, CDR1 is LGHNA, CDR2 YSLEER.

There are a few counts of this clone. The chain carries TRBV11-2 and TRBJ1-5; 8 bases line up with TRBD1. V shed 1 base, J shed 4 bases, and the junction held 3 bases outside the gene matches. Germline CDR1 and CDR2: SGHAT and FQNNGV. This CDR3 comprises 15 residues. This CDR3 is CASSLGTGMNQPQHF. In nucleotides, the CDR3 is TGTGCCAGCAGCTTAGGGACAGGGATGAATCAGCCCCAGCATTTT.

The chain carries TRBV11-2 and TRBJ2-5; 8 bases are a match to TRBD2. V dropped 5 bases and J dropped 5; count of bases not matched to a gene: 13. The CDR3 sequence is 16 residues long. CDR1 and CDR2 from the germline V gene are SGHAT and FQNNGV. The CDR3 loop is CASSPTTGLVYETQYF. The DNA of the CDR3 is TGTGCCAGCAGCCCTACTACGGGACTAGTCTACGAGACCCAGTACTTC.

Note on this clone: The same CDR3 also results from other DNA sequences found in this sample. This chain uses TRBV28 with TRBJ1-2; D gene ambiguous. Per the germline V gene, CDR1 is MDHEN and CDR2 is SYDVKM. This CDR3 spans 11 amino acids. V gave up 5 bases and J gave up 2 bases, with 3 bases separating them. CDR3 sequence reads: CASSRNYGYTF. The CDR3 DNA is TGTGCCAGCAGTCGGAACTATGGCTACACCTTC.

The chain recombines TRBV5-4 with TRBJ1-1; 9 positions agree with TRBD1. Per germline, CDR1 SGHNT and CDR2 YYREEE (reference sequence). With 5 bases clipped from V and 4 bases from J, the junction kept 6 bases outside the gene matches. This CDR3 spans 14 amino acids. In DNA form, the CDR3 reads TGTGCCAGCAGTTTCGACAGGGGGGTCACTGAAGCTTTCTTT. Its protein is CASSFDRGVTEAFF.